A single sample gave rise to the 20 T cell receptor beta chains below, sequenced in a study of neurological immune-mediated disorders. TCRdb reprocessed the 5' RACE reads via MiXCR and lists one record per CDR3 protein. The sample lists 70,000 or so distinct CDR3 sequences, 5.2% seen once, with less than 3.5% in the top ten. The material sequenced was PBMCs. Every receptor here comes from a woman between 25 and 40 years old with multiple sclerosis.

This clonotype was detected a few times. The chain recombines TRBV20-1 with TRBJ2-6; D is unclear. The CDR3 runs 13 residues. V lost 4 bases and J lost 0, with 4 bases in between. The germline gives CDR1 DFQATT, CDR2 SNEGSKA (reference sequence). DNA of the CDR3: TGCAGTGCTACTAGCTCTGGGGCCAACGTCCTGACTTTC. Residues: CSATSSGANVLTF.

At least ten counts were recorded for this clonotype. J is TRBJ2-7 and V is TRBV5-1, with a tentative D call TRBD2 (7 bases). The CDR3 loop spans 14 amino acids. Germline V gives CDR1 SGHRS, CDR2 YFSETQ. Trimming took 5 bases from V and 3 from J, leaving 15 bases between them. CDR3 nucleotides: TGCGCCAGCAGTTCGGGGGGCGCGAACTACGAGCAGTACTTC. Its protein product is CASSSGGANYEQYF.

This sequence joins TRBV20-1 and TRBJ2-3; D might be TRBD1 (6 bases). V gave up 1 base and J gave up 2 bases, with 16 bases separating them. Germline values: CDR1 DFQATT, CDR2 SNEGSKA (reference sequence). This CDR3 has 16 amino acids. The CDR3 reads CSARGGGGGPTDTQYF. The DNA of the CDR3 is TGCAGTGCTAGAGGTGGGGGCGGTGGGCCCACAGATACGCAGTATTTT.

This clonotype was counted ten times or more. V and J are TRBV27 and TRBJ2-3; 11 nucleotides line up with TRBD2. This CDR3 contains 17 residues. The ends lost 7 bases at V and 3 bases at J; junction bases unmatched: 12. Germline CDR1 and CDR2: MNHEY and SMNVEV (reference sequence). CDR3 loop: CASIKRIAGGRTDTQYF. CDR3 sequence (DNA): TGTGCCAGCATCAAAAGGATAGCGGGGGGGCGGACAGATACGCAGTATTTT.

This clonotype appeared many times. The rearrangement links TRBV5-1 to TRBJ1-2; D uncertain. V dropped 4 bases and J dropped 5 bases, with 12 bases sitting between them. The germline CDR1 and CDR2 sequences are SGHRS and YFSETQ. This CDR3 spans 13 amino acids. CDR3 residues: CASSEPGQYGYTF. DNA of the CDR3: TGCGCCAGCAGCGAGCCAGGCCAGTATGGCTACACCTTC. Combining the CDR3 with reference TRBV5-1 and TRBJ1-2 gives the whole variable domain KAGVTQTPRYLIKTRGQQVTLSCSPISGHRSVSWYQQTPGQGLQFLFEYFSETQRNKGNFPGRFSGRQFSNSRSEMNVSTLELGDSALYLCASSEPGQYGYTFGSGTRLTVV.

This clonotype was observed at least ten times. This chain connects TRBV2 to TRBJ2-7; D possibly corresponds to TRBD1 (7 bases). V was trimmed by 3 bases and J by 3 bases, leaving 18 bases between them. The CDR3 totals 16 residues. Germline values: CDR1 SNHLY, CDR2 FYNNEI. The DNA for the CDR3 is TGTGCCAGCAGTGATCCGGCAAGGAGGGGGCGCTACGAGCAGTACTTC. Its translation: CASSDPARRGRYEQYF.

This clonotype was observed at least ten times. V and J are TRBV28 and TRBJ2-7, with D possibly matching TRBD1 (5 bases). Germline assignment: CDR1 MDHEN and CDR2 SYDVKM. Trimming took off 5 bases at V and 3 bases at J, with 8 bases between the two ends. This CDR3 is built from 12 residues. CDR3 nucleotides: TGTGCCAGCAGTAGGGGATACTACGAGCAGTACTTC. The encoded protein is CASSRGYYEQYF.

The chain recombines TRBV30 with TRBJ2-7, with D unclear. Germline V CDR1 and CDR2: GTSNPN, SVGIG (reference sequence). V dropped 2 bases and J dropped 0 bases, with 5 bases sitting between them. The CDR3 runs to 12 residues. CDR3 DNA: TGTGCCTGGAGTCGGATCTCCTACGAGCAGTACTTC. Its protein is CAWSRISYEQYF. The full variable domain, completed using reference TRBV30 and TRBJ2-7, is SQTIHQWPATLVQPVGSPLSLECTVEGTSNPNLYWYRQAAGRGLQLLFYSVGIGQISSEVPQNLSASRPQDRQFILSSKKLLLSDSGFYLCAWSRISYEQYFGPGTRLTVT.

This clonotype occurred many times. The chain has TRBV29-1 and TRBJ1-5, with TRBD1 matching over 7 bases. The ends lost 6 bases at V and 3 bases at J; junction bases unmatched: 5. The CDR3 totals 13 residues. The V gene's germline CDR1 is SQVTM and CDR2 ANQGSEA. This CDR3 reads CSVRTGDNQPQHF. The CDR3 DNA sequence: TGCAGCGTCCGGACAGGAGACAATCAGCCCCAGCATTTT.

This clonotype was observed many times. The gene calls are TRBV6-5 and TRBJ2-7; 7 nucleotides align to TRBD1. The V gene's germline CDR1 is MNHEY and CDR2 SVGAGI. The junction had 12 bases not matched to a gene; V was cut back by 10 bases and J by 3 bases. This CDR3 spans 14 amino acids. CDR3 region: CATFYEGQNYEQYF. CDR3 DNA: TGTGCCACCTTTTACGAGGGACAGAACTACGAGCAGTACTTC.

This clonotype showed up just a few times. The CDR3 coding sequence is TGCGCCAGCAGCTTGGGAAAGGCAGAGACCCAGTACTTC. This gives the protein CASSLGKAETQYF. The gene calls are TRBV5-1 and TRBJ2-5; D call uncertain. The CDR3 sequence is 13 residues long. Between the trimmed V and J ends, which lost 0 bases and 4 bases, there was a span of 7 bases. Germline V gene sequence: CDR1 SGHRS, CDR2 YFSETQ.

This clonotype has a handful of counts. The chain joins TRBV12-3 or TRBV12-4 to TRBJ2-2; TRBD1 might be the D (5 bases). Between the trimmed V and J ends, which lost 1 base and 7 bases, there was a span of 7 bases. This CDR3 contains 13 residues. The CDR3 region has the DNA TGTGCCAGCAGTTTAGTACAGGACGGGGAGCTGTTTTTT. This gives the protein CASSLVQDGELFF.

The sample holds many counts of this clonotype. The chain has TRBV20-1 and TRBJ2-1; TRBD2 matches at 13 bases. With 6 bases clipped from V and 10 bases from J, the junction kept 6 bases outside the gene matches. The CDR3 is made up of 13 amino acids. The germline V gene has CDR1 DFQATT and CDR2 SNEGSKA (reference sequence). CDR3 region: CSAGLAGVSEQFF. As DNA, the CDR3 is TGCAGTGCCGGACTAGCGGGGGTCTCGGAGCAGTTCTTC.

Only a few counts were recorded for this clonotype. The genes are TRBV5-1 and TRBJ2-1, with D tentatively TRBD2 (5 bases). Trimming cost V 0 bases and J 4 bases, with 11 bases left between them. CDR1 is SGHRS, CDR2 YFSETQ, per germline. This CDR3 has 15 residues. The CDR3 sequence: CASSLVGERYNEQFF. CDR3 bases: TGCGCCAGCAGCTTGGTCGGGGAGCGGTACAATGAGCAGTTCTTC. Combining the CDR3 with reference TRBV5-1 and TRBJ2-1 gives the whole variable domain KAGVTQTPRYLIKTRGQQVTLSCSPISGHRSVSWYQQTPGQGLQFLFEYFSETQRNKGNFPGRFSGRQFSNSRSEMNVSTLELGDSALYLCASSLVGERYNEQFFGPGTRLTVL.

This clonotype was found many times. The gene calls are TRBV3-1 and TRBJ2-1; weak D call: TRBD1 (5 bases). The germline V and J ends were trimmed by 6 bases and 8 bases, with 20 bases remaining between them. Germline assignment: CDR1 LGHDT and CDR2 YNNKEL (reference sequence). The CDR3 extends over 15 amino acids. The CDR3 DNA is TGTGCCAGCAGAGAGACCCTTCAGGGTAGTCATGAGCAGTTCTTC. Residues: CASRETLQGSHEQFF.

There are many counts of this clonotype. V is TRBV2 and J is TRBJ2-7, with a weak D call TRBD1 (5 bases). This CDR3 is 16 amino acids long. Between the trimmed V and J ends, which lost 6 bases and 0 bases, there was a span of 18 bases. The germline gives CDR1 SNHLY, CDR2 FYNNEI. The CDR3 region has the DNA TGTGCCAGCAGGGACCCGACAGCTACCTACTCCTACGAGCAGTACTTC. Protein sequence: CASRDPTATYSYEQYF.

The gene calls are TRBV5-1 and TRBJ2-1; TRBD2 aligns across 12 bases. Germline V gives CDR1 SGHRS, CDR2 YFSETQ. Unmatched junction bases numbered 5, after V lost 8 bases and J lost 8 bases. This CDR3 comprises 13 residues. DNA for the CDR3: TGCGCCAGTATACTAGCGGGGGGTGATGAGCAGTTCTTC. Encoded protein: CASILAGGDEQFF.

This clonotype turned up a few times. The V call is TRBV7-2, the J call TRBJ2-3; perhaps D is TRBD1 or TRBD2 (6 bases each). Germline values: CDR1 SGHTA, CDR2 FQGNSA. With 4 bases removed from V and 4 bases from J, the gap between germline ends came to 15 bases. The CDR3 loop spans 15 amino acids. Here the CDR3 DNA reads TGTGCCAGCAGCTCCATAGGGGGGCAAGCAGATACGCAGTATTTT. This codes for CASSSIGGQADTQYF. The full variable domain, completed using reference TRBV7-2 and TRBJ2-3, is GAGVSQSPSNKVTEKGKDVELRCDPISGHTALYWYRQSLGQGLEFLIYFQGNSAPDKSGLPSDRFSAERTGGSVSTLTIQRTQQEDSAVYLCASSSIGGQADTQYFGPGTRLTVL.

This clonotype was seen at least ten times. V usage is TRBV7-8 and J usage is TRBJ1-1; D not certain. V was clipped by 4 bases and J by 11 bases, with 17 bases between them. CDR1 and CDR2 from the germline V gene are SGHVS and FQNEAQ. The CDR3 is 13 amino acids. Here the CDR3 reads CASSSVGIAGAFF. CDR3 nucleotides: TGTGCCAGCAGCTCAGTAGGGATCGCGGGGGCTTTCTTT.

The chain is built from TRBV5-5 and TRBJ1-5; 7 nucleotides agree with TRBD1. Germline V CDR1 and CDR2: SGHKS, YYEKEE (reference sequence). This CDR3 contains 17 residues. Trimming took 4 bases from V and 1 from J; bases not matched to a gene: 11. The CDR3 DNA sequence: TGTGCCAGCAGCCCACTTACGACAGGGATCAGCAATCAGCCCCAGCATTTT. It yields the protein CASSPLTTGISNQPQHF.